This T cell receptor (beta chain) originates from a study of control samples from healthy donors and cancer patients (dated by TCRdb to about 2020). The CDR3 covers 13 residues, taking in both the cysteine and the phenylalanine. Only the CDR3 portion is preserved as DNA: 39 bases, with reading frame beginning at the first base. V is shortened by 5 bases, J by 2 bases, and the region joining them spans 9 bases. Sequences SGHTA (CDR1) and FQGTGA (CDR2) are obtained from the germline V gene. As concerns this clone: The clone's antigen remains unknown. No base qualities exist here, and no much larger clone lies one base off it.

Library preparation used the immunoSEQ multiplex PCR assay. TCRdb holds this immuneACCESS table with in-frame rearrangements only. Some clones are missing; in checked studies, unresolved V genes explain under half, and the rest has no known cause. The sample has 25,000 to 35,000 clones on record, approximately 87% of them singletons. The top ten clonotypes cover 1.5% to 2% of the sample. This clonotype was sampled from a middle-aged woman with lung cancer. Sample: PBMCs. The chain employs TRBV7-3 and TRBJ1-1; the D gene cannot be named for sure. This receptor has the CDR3 CASSAARNTEAFF. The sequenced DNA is TGTGCCAGCAGCGCCGCACGTAACACTGAAGCTTTCTTT.